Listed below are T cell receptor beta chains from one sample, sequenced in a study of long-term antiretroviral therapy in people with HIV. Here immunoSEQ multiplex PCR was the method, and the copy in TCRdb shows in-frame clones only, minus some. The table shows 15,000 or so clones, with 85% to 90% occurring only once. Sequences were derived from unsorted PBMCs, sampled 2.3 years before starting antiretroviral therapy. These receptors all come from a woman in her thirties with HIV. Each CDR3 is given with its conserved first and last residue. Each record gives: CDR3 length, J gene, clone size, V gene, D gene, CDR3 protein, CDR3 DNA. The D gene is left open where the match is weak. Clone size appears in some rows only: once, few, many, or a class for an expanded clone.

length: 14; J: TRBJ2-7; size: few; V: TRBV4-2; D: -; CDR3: CASSWDKSSYEQYF; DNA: TGTGCCAGCAGCTGGGACAAAAGCTCCTACGAGCAGTACTTC
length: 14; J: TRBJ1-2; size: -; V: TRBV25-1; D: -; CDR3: CASGRGGPNYGYTF; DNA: TGTGCCAGCGGTCGAGGGGGGCCCAACTATGGCTACACCTTC
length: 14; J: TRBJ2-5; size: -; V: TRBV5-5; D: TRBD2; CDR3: CASIHTGGQETQYF; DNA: TGTGCCAGCATCCATACCGGGGGGCAAGAGACCCAGTACTTC
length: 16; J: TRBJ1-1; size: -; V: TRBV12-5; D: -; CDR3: CASGLEGIGKTTEAFF; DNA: TGTGCTAGTGGTTTAGAGGGGATTGGAAAGACCACTGAAGCTTTCTTT
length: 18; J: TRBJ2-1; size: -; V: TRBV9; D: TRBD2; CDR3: CASSVETSPGGAMNEQFF; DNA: TGTGCCAGCAGCGTAGAAACCAGCCCGGGGGGGGCAATGAATGAGCAGTTCTTC
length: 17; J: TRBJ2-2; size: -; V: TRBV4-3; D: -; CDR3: CASSQAPSGAGTGELFF; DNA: TGCGCCAGCAGCCAAGCCCCATCGGGGGCCGGCACCGGGGAGCTGTTTTTT
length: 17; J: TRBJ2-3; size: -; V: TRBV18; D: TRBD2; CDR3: CASSPQGLASRTDTQYF; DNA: TGTGCCAGCTCACCTCAGGGACTAGCAAGTAGGACAGATACGCAGTATTTT
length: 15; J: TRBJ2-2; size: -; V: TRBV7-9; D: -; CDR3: CASSLGRGSAGELFF; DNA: TGTGCCAGCAGCTTGGGACGGGGGAGCGCCGGGGAGCTGTTTTTT
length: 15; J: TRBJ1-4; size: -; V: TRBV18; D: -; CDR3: CASSPQGTTNEKLFF; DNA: TGTGCCAGCTCACCACAGGGGACAACTAATGAAAAACTGTTTTTT
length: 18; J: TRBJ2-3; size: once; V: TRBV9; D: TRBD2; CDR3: CASSVGASGGLSTDTQYF; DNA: TGTGCCAGCAGCGTAGGAGCTAGCGGGGGCCTAAGCACAGATACGCAGTATTTT
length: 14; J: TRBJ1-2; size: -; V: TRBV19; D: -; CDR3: CASSIQGASYGYTF; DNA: TGTGCCAGTAGTATCCAAGGGGCTAGCTATGGCTACACCTTC
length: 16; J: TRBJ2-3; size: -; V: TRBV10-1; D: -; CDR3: CATKEPLPPATDTQYF; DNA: TGCGCCACCAAAGAGCCCTTGCCCCCCGCGACAGATACGCAGTATTTT
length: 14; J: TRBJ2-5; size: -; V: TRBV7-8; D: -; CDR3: CASSLVAVQETQYF; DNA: TGTGCCAGCAGCTTAGTAGCGGTCCAAGAGACCCAGTACTTC
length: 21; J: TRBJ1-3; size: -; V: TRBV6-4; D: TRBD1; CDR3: CASSDSNPRGDRTVSGNTIYF; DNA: TGTGCCAGCAGTGACTCCAATCCGAGGGGGGACAGGACCGTCTCTGGAAACACCATATATTTT
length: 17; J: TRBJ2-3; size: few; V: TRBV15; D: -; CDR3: CATSSQGGEPITDTQYF; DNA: TGTGCCACCAGCAGCCAAGGGGGGGAGCCAATCACAGATACGCAGTATTTT
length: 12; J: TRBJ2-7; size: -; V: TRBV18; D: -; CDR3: CASSPGEYEQYF; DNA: TGTGCCAGCTCACCAGGGGAATACGAGCAGTACTTC
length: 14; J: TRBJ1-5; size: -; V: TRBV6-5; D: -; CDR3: CASSYSPVDQPQHF; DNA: TGTGCCAGCAGTTACTCCCCAGTAGATCAGCCCCAGCATTTT
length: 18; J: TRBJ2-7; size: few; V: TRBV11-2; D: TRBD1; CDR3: CASSLTVIGGTGIHEQYF; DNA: TGTGCCAGCAGCTTAACAGTGATAGGAGGGACAGGGATCCACGAGCAGTACTTC
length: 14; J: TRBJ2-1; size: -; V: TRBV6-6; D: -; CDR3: CASQGRQGYNEQFF; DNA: TGTGCCAGCCAAGGGCGGCAGGGCTACAATGAGCAGTTCTTC
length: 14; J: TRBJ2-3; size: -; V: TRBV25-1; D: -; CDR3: CASSLGVSGDTQYF; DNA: TGTGCCAGCAGTTTGGGGGTGTCGGGGGATACGCAGTATTTT
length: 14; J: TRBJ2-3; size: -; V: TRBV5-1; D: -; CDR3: CASSLERVTDTQYF; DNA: TGCGCCAGCAGCTTGGAAAGGGTCACAGATACGCAGTATTTT
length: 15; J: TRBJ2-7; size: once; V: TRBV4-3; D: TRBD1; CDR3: CASSQDGQGHDEQYF; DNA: TGCGCCAGCAGCCAAGATGGACAGGGTCACGACGAGCAGTACTTC
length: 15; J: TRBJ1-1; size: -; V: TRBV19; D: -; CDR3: CASRSRVGPRTEAFF; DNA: TGTGCCAGTAGATCGAGGGTAGGTCCACGCACTGAAGCTTTCTTT
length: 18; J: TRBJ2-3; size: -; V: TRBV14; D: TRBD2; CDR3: CASSRWTSGGGVTDTQYF; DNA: TGTGCCAGCAGCCGTTGGACTAGCGGGGGGGGAGTAACAGATACGCAGTATTTT
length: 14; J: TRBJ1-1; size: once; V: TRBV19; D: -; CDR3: CASRLRGMNTEAFF; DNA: TGTGCCAGTAGACTGAGGGGGATGAACACTGAAGCTTTCTTT
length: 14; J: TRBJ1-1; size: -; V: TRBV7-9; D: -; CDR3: CASSQTGLNTEAFF; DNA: TGTGCCAGCAGCCAAACAGGGTTGAACACTGAAGCTTTCTTT
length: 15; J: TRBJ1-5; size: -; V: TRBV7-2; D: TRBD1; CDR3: CASRGTGGYNQPQHF; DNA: TGTGCCAGCAGAGGGACAGGGGGTTACAATCAGCCCCAGCATTTT
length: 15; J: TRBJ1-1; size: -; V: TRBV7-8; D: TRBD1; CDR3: CASSRLDRGNTEAFF; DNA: TGTGCCAGCAGCCGTTTGGACAGGGGGAACACTGAAGCTTTCTTT
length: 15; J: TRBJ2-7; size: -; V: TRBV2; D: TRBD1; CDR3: CASTNSGTGESEQYF; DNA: TGTGCCAGCACCAATAGTGGGACAGGGGAAAGCGAGCAGTACTTC
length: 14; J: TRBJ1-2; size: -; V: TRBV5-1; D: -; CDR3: CASSLSRTSYGYTF; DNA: TGCGCCAGCAGCCTGTCTCGGACATCCTATGGCTACACCTTC
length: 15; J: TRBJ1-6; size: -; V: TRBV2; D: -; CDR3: CASSPGLLHNSPLHF; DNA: TGTGCCAGCAGCCCAGGACTCCTCCATAATTCACCCCTCCACTTT
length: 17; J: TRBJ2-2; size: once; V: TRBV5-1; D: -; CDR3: CASSLDVGPRDTGELFF; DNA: TGCGCCAGCAGCTTGGATGTAGGGCCGAGGGACACCGGGGAGCTGTTTTTT
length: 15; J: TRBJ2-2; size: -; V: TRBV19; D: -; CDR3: CASSIQQGYTGELFF; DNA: TGTGCCAGTAGTATTCAACAGGGATACACCGGGGAGCTGTTTTTT
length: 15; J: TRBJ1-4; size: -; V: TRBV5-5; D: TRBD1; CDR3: CASSLMTGWSEKLFF; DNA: TGTGCCAGCAGCTTGATGACAGGGTGGAGTGAAAAACTGTTTTTT
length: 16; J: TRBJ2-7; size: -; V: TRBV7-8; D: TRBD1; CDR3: CASSRPPLGQGNEQYF; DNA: TGTGCCAGCAGCCGACCCCCGCTGGGACAGGGAAACGAGCAGTACTTC
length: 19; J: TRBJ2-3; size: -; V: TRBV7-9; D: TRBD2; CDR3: CASSFPGLAGFTLTDTQYF; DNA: TGTGCCAGCAGCTTCCCGGGACTAGCGGGGTTTACGCTCACAGATACGCAGTATTTT
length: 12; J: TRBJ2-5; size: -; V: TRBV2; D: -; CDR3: CASTTLGPTQYF; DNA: TGTGCCAGCACCACCCTTGGGCCGACCCAGTACTTC
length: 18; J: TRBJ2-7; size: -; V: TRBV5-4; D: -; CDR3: CASSLASWGQGGSYEQYF; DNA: TGTGCCAGCAGCTTGGCCTCCTGGGGCCAGGGGGGGTCCTACGAGCAGTACTTC
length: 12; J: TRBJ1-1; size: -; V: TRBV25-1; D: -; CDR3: CASRFGSTEAFF; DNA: TGTGCCAGCAGATTCGGAAGCACTGAAGCTTTCTTT
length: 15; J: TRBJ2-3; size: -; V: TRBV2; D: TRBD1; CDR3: CADKKGTVSTDTQYF; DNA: TGTGCGGACAAAAAGGGGACAGTGAGCACAGATACGCAGTATTTT
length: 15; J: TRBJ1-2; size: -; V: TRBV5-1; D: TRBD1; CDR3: CASSPTGEGNYGYTF; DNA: TGCGCCAGCAGCCCCACAGGGGAGGGGAACTATGGCTACACCTTC
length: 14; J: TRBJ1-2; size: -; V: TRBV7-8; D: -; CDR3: CASSSLAGGYGYTF; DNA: TGTGCCAGCAGCTCATTAGCGGGGGGCTATGGCTACACCTTC
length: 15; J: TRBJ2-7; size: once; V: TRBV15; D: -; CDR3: CATSRDRGNTYEQYF; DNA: TGTGCCACCAGCAGAGATAGAGGAAACACCTACGAGCAGTACTTC
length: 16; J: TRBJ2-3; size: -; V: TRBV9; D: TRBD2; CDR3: CASSAHTSGGTDTQYF; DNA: TGTGCCAGCAGCGCCCACACTAGCGGGGGCACAGATACGCAGTATTTT
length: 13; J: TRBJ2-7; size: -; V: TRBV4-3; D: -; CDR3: CASSQDRGYEQYF; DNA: TGCGCCAGCAGCCAAGATCGGGGCTACGAGCAGTACTTC
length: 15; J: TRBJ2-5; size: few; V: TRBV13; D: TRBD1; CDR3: CASSADRGEGETQYF; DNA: TGTGCCAGCAGCGCAGACAGGGGTGAGGGAGAGACCCAGTACTTC
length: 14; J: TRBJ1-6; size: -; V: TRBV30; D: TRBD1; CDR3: CAWSGQGGNSPLHF; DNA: TGTGCCTGGAGTGGACAGGGTGGCAATTCACCCCTCCACTTT
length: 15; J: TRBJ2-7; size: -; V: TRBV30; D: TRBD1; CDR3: CAWSPTGGWAYEQYF; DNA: TGTGCCTGGAGTCCAACAGGGGGATGGGCCTACGAGCAGTACTTC
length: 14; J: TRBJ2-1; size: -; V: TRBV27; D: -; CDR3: CASSLRRDGGEQFF; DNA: TGTGCCAGCAGTTTACGACGGGACGGAGGTGAGCAGTTCTTC
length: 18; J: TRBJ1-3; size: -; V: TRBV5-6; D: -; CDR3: CASSLDSTYGTPGNTIYF; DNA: TGTGCCAGCAGCTTGGATTCTACCTACGGGACACCTGGAAACACCATATATTTT
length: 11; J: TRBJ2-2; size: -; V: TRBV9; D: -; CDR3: CASSVTGELFF; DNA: TGTGCCAGCAGCGTTACCGGGGAGCTGTTTTTT
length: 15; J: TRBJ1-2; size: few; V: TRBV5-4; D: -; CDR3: CASSLNRGANYGYTF; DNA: TGTGCCAGCAGCTTGAATAGGGGAGCTAACTATGGCTACACCTTC
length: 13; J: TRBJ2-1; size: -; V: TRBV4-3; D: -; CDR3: CASSQGQGGEQFF; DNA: TGCGCCAGCAGCCAGGGCCAGGGGGGTGAGCAGTTCTTC
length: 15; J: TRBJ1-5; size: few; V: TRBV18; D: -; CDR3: CASSPNSDSTQPQHF; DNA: TGTGCCAGCTCACCGAACAGCGACTCGACTCAGCCCCAGCATTTT
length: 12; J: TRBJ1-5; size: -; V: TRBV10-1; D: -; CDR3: CAPWGGAQPQHF; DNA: TGCGCCCCCTGGGGGGGGGCTCAGCCCCAGCATTTT